This is a list of T cell receptor beta chains from one sample in a study of control samples from healthy donors and cancer patients. The assay was immunoSEQ multiplex PCR, and TCRdb's table has in-frame clones only and misses some. The sample includes about 180,000 clones, 94% of them seen just once. The sequenced material came from blood. All receptors come from a woman aged 18-29 years in good health. Each CDR3 is given with its conserved first and last residue. D genes are given only for firm matches. The size entry is marked missing in some rows and otherwise reads once, few, many or a size class.

TRBV6-1	TRBJ1-6	TRBD1	NA	CASSERGGSSPLHF	TGTGCCAGCAGTGAACGAGGGGGCAGTTCACCCCTCCACTTT
TRBV7-2	TRBJ2-1	TRBD2	NA	CASSPRTSGGAVDEQFF	TGTGCCAGCAGCCCTAGGACTAGCGGGGGGGCAGTGGATGAGCAGTTCTTC
TRBV28	TRBJ1-2	NA	NA	CASSLSLNGYGYTF	TGTGCCAGCAGTTTAAGTTTGAATGGTTATGGCTACACCTTC
TRBV28	TRBJ2-3	NA	NA	CASSPRSRQDTQYF	TGTGCCAGCAGTCCTCGATCCCGACAGGATACGCAGTATTTT
TRBV6-5	TRBJ1-4	NA	NA	CASARLGATNEKLFF	TGTGCCAGCGCCCGGCTGGGGGCAACTAATGAAAAACTGTTTTTT
TRBV18	TRBJ1-2	NA	NA	CASSPETDSGYTF	TGTGCCAGCTCACCAGAGACCGACTCTGGCTACACCTTC
TRBV24-1	TRBJ1-1	TRBD1	NA	CATSDSPGGKTGGIKAFF	TGTGCCACCAGTGATTCCCCCGGAGGAAAGACAGGGGGCATTAAAGCTTTCTTT
TRBV18	TRBJ1-3	NA	NA	CASSPFGAGNTIYF	TGTGCCAGCTCACCATTCGGGGCCGGAAACACCATATATTTT
TRBV6-6	TRBJ1-1	NA	NA	CASSYSGRRTEAFF	TGTGCCAGCAGTTACTCCGGTAGGAGAACTGAAGCTTTCTTT
TRBV15	TRBJ1-4	NA	NA	CATSTGWVTNEKLFF	TGTGCCACCAGCACGGGCTGGGTCACTAATGAAAAACTGTTTTTT
TRBV7-2	TRBJ1-2	NA	NA	CASSLSQAGPYGYTF	TGTGCCAGCAGCTTAAGTCAGGCAGGCCCCTATGGCTACACCTTC
TRBV6-5	TRBJ1-1	NA	NA	CASSYGAGGVSTFF	TGTGCCAGCAGTTACGGCGCAGGCGGCGTTTCGACTTTCTTT
TRBV7-9	TRBJ2-2	NA	NA	CASSSRVNTGELFF	TGTGCCAGCAGCTCCCGGGTGAACACCGGGGAGCTGTTTTTT
TRBV27	TRBJ1-2	NA	NA	CASTLDSRGNYGYTF	TGTGCCAGCACCTTGGACAGCCGAGGAAACTATGGCTACACCTTC
TRBV5-4	TRBJ2-1	TRBD2	NA	CASSFRAGEDEQFF	TGTGCCAGCAGCTTTCGGGCGGGAGAGGACGAGCAGTTCTTC
TRBV5-1	TRBJ2-7	TRBD1	NA	CASRGQGQKYEQYF	TGCGCCAGCCGCGGGCAGGGACAGAAGTACGAGCAGTACTTC
TRBV2	TRBJ2-2	NA	NA	CASRVSVNTGELFF	TGTGCCAGCAGGGTTTCCGTGAACACCGGGGAGCTGTTTTTT
TRBV5-1	TRBJ1-2	NA	NA	CASSLGYGYTF	TGCGCCAGCAGCTTGGGGTATGGCTACACCTTC
TRBV6-5	TRBJ2-2	NA	NA	CASSYGQSNTGELFF	TGTGCCAGCAGTTACGGACAGTCTAACACCGGGGAGCTGTTTTTT
TRBV24-1	TRBJ1-5	NA	NA	CAGGLWVSQHF	TGTGCCGGCGGTTTATGGGTGTCCCAGCATTTT
TRBV27	TRBJ1-6	NA	NA	CASKSRRGEARSSPLHF	TGTGCCAGCAAATCTAGGAGGGGGGAGGCACGATCCTCACCCCTCCACTTT
TRBV18	TRBJ2-3	NA	NA	CASSPVEPRTNTQYF	TGTGCCAGCTCACCAGTCGAACCCCGAACAAATACGCAGTATTTT
TRBV19	TRBJ1-1	TRBD1	NA	CASSIRGRGTEAFF	TGTGCCAGTAGTATAAGGGGGCGAGGGACTGAAGCTTTCTTT
TRBV21-1	TRBJ1-5	NA	NA	CASTSIKGVDRDNKNQPQHF	TGTGCCAGCACTTCTATAAAGGGGGTTGACCGGGACAACAAAAATCAGCCCCAGCATTTT
TRBV7-2	TRBJ1-1	NA	NA	CASSSQGGAPLAFF	TGTGCCAGCAGCTCCCAAGGGGGGGCCCCTCTCGCTTTCTTT
TRBV28	TRBJ1-2	NA	NA	CASSQGGYTF	TGTGCCAGCAGTCAGGGTGGCTACACCTTC
TRBV7-9	TRBJ2-3	TRBD1	NA	CASSFGRDRAGNTQYF	TGTGCCAGCAGCTTCGGCCGGGACAGGGCAGGAAATACGCAGTATTTT
TRBV6-5	TRBJ1-1	NA	NA	CASGPAVGVAFF	TGTGCCTCCGGCCCCGCTGTTGGGGTAGCTTTCTTT
TRBV11-2	TRBJ2-7	TRBD1	NA	CASSSYRDSLPPRDEQYF	TGTGCCAGCAGCTCATACCGGGACAGCTTACCTCCTCGCGACGAGCAGTACTTC
TRBV3-1/TRBV3-2	TRBJ2-1	NA	NA	CASSQDGIVQFF	TGTGCCAGCAGCCAAGATGGGATTGTGCAGTTCTTC
TRBV28	TRBJ1-4	NA	NA	CASSTAGRRVNEKLFF	TGTGCCAGCAGCACCGCCGGACGCCGGGTTAATGAAAAACTGTTTTTT
TRBV9	TRBJ1-1	NA	NA	CASSDGGRSNTEAFF	TGTGCCAGCAGCGACGGGGGGCGATCGAACACTGAAGCTTTCTTT
TRBV19	TRBJ2-1	NA	NA	CASSMAPSSSYNEQFF	TGTGCCAGTAGTATGGCTCCGTCGAGCTCCTACAATGAGCAGTTCTTC
TRBV7-9	TRBJ2-7	TRBD1	once	CASSPRDSSYEQYF	TGTGCCAGCAGCCCCCGGGACAGTTCCTACGAGCAGTACTTC
TRBV12-3/TRBV12-4	TRBJ1-1	NA	NA	CASSISMNTEAFF	TGTGCCAGCAGTATCAGTATGAACACTGAAGCTTTCTTT
TRBV5-5	TRBJ1-3	NA	NA	CASSLRTSSGNTIYF	TGTGCCAGCAGCTTGAGAACGAGCTCTGGAAACACCATATATTTT
TRBV29-1	TRBJ2-5	TRBD1	NA	CSVEKGARETQYF	TGCAGCGTTGAGAAGGGGGCACGAGAGACCCAGTACTTC
TRBV19	TRBJ2-7	NA	NA	CASSPTWGAEQYF	TGTGCCAGTAGTCCTACGTGGGGAGCCGAGCAGTACTTC
TRBV11-3	TRBJ2-1	NA	once	CASSPYVRDRDEQFF	TGTGCCAGCAGCCCCTACGTTCGCGATCGGGATGAGCAGTTCTTC
TRBV15	TRBJ1-4	NA	once	CATSRSRGITNEKLFF	TGTGCCACCAGCAGGTCGCGAGGGATCACTAATGAAAAACTGTTTTTT
TRBV7-9	TRBJ1-1	TRBD1	NA	CASSLGQGAVDTEAFF	TGTGCCAGCAGCTTAGGACAGGGGGCTGTCGACACTGAAGCTTTCTTT
TRBV10-2	TRBJ1-2	NA	NA	CASSEPENYGYTF	TGCGCCAGCAGTGAGCCGGAAAACTATGGCTACACCTTC
TRBV27	TRBJ2-2	TRBD2	once	CASSLEAAGGNTGELFF	TGTGCCAGCAGTTTGGAGGCGGCGGGAGGGAACACCGGGGAGCTGTTTTTT
TRBV10-2	TRBJ1-5	NA	NA	CASSDDGTQPQHF	TGCGCCAGCAGTGATGACGGTACTCAGCCCCAGCATTTT
TRBV3-1/TRBV3-2	TRBJ2-3	TRBD2	NA	CASSQVWYRRGGSFSTDTQYF	TGTGCCAGCAGCCAAGTTTGGTACCGGCGAGGCGGGAGTTTCAGCACAGATACGCAGTATTTT
TRBV5-6	TRBJ1-2	NA	NA	CASSPLSRGGYTF	TGTGCCAGCAGTCCTTTATCTCGGGGTGGCTACACCTTC
TRBV5-1	TRBJ2-3	NA	NA	CASSLAARERTDTQYF	TGCGCCAGCAGCTTGGCCGCCCGAGAACGCACAGATACGCAGTATTTT
TRBV5-6	TRBJ2-3	NA	NA	CASSLPSDSQYF	TGTGCCAGCAGCTTGCCTTCGGACTCGCAGTATTTT
TRBV2	TRBJ2-5	NA	NA	CASSEGPYQETQYF	TGTGCCAGCAGTGAGGGCCCGTACCAAGAGACCCAGTACTTC
TRBV6-2/TRBV6-3	TRBJ1-2	NA	medium-sized	CASSYSMTGYGYTF	TGTGCCAGCAGTTACTCGATGACCGGCTATGGCTACACCTTC
TRBV27	TRBJ2-1	NA	NA	CASSFRSSHANEQFF	TGTGCCAGCAGTTTTCGGTCTAGTCATGCCAATGAGCAGTTCTTC
TRBV16	TRBJ1-1	NA	NA	CASSQSSGGLGGEAFF	TGTGCCAGCAGCCAATCATCGGGGGGCTTAGGCGGTGAAGCTTTCTTT
TRBV2	TRBJ1-4	TRBD1	NA	CASSDTGEVATNEKLFF	TGTGCCAGCAGTGATACAGGGGAGGTGGCAACTAATGAAAAACTGTTTTTT